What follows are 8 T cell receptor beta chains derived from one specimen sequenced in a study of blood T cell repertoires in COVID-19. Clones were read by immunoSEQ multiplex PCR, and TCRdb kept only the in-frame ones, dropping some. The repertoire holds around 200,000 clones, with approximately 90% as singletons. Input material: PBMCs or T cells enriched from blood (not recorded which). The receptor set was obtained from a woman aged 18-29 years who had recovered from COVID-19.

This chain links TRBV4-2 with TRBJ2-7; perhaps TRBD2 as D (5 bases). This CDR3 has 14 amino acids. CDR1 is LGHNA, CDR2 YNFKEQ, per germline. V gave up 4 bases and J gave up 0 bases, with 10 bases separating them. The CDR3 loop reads CASSPGGPSYEQYF. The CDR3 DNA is TGTGCCAGCAGCCCAGGCGGGCCCTCCTACGAGCAGTACTTC.

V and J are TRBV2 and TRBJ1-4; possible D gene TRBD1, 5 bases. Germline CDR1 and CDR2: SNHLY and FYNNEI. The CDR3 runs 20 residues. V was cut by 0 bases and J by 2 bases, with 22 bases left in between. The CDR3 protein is CASSEAFFVLGVGTNEKLFF. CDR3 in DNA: TGTGCCAGCAGTGAAGCGTTCTTTGTCTTAGGGGTCGGGACTAATGAAAAACTGTTTTTT.

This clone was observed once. CDR3 region: CASSKDRGYSYEQYF. The CDR3 DNA follows: TGTGCCAGTAGTAAGGACAGGGGTTACTCCTACGAGCAGTACTTC. The chain is built from TRBV19 and TRBJ2-7, with 9 bases identical to TRBD1. Per germline, CDR1 LNHDA and CDR2 SQIVND (reference sequence). V lost 4 bases and J lost 0; bases outside the gene matches: 4. CDR3 size: 15 residues. Based on the CDR3 plus reference TRBV19 and TRBJ2-7, the full variable domain is DGGITQSPKYLFRKEGQNVTLSCEQNLNHDAMYWYRQDPGQGLRLIYYSQIVNDFQKGDIAEGYSVSREKKESFPLTVTSAQKNPTAFYLCASSKDRGYSYEQYFGPGTRLTVT.

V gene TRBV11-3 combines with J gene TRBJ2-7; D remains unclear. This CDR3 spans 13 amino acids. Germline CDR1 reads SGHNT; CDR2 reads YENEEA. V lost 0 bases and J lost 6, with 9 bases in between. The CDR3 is CASSLEAPSEQYF. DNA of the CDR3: TGTGCCAGCAGCTTAGAAGCCCCGAGCGAGCAGTACTTC.

CDR3 coding DNA: TGTGCCAGCTCTAAAGGACAGAATGAAAAACTGTTTTTT. It translates to CASSKGQNEKLFF. The J gene is TRBJ1-4, the V gene TRBV11-2, with D perhaps matching TRBD1 (6 bases). Deletions cut 8 bases from V and 5 bases from J, with 12 bases between. CDR1 is SGHAT, CDR2 FQNNGV, per germline. The CDR3 consists of 13 residues.

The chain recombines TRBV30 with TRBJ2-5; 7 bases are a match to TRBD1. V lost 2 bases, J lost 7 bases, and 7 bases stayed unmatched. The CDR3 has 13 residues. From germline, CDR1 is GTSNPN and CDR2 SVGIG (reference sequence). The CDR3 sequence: CAWSSITGVTQYF. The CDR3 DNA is TGTGCCTGGAGTTCAATTACAGGGGTGACCCAGTACTTC.

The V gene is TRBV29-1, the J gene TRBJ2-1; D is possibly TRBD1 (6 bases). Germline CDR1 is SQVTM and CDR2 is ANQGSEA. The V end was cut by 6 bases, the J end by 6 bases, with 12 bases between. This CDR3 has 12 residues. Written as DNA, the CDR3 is TGCAGCGTCTTGCGGACAGCCAATGAGCAGTTCTTC. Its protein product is CSVLRTANEQFF.

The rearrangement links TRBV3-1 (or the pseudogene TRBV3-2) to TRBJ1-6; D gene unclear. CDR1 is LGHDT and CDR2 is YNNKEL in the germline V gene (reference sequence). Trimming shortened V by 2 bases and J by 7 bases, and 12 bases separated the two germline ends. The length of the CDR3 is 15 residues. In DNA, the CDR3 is TGTGCCAGCAGCCAAAGGAGGAGATCGAATTCACCCCTCCACTTT. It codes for CASSQRRRSNSPLHF.